This T cell receptor gamma chain was retrieved from a study of gamma delta lymphoproliferative disorders and STAT genes (dated by TCRdb to the late 2010s). Study-level background: Of the 9 Tgammadelta LGLL patients who were sequenced, symptomatic disease was observed in 4 and an indolent course was observed in 5. The LymphoTrack Dx TCRG Assay was used to prepare gamma-chain libraries from at least 50 ng of genomic DNA. Because no corresponding Invivoscribe delta assay was available, delta-chain libraries were prepared according to the standard operating procedure of the EuroClonality-NGS working group. Within a larger immunophenotypic and STAT-mutation study, TCR gamma and delta CDR3 repertoires were profiled by deep sequencing in Tgammadelta lymphoproliferative disease patients and healthy controls. The TCR-sequenced pilot group comprised about 9 Tgammadelta large granular lymphocyte leukemia patients and a couple of hepatosplenic T-cell lymphoma patients. To confirm the results, all delta-chain samples and two gamma-chain samples were sequenced a second time. The research as a whole found: Nearly all major gamma and delta clonotypes of patients were found to be public, being shared with at least one healthy donor, and only a couple of gamma clonotypes were found to be private to disease. Leukemic cells were skewed toward terminal effectors, whereas control T cells likely spanned varied maturation stages, a difference potentially limiting comparisons between patients and controls. When whole repertoires were clustered, gamma repertoires from patients formed a group apart from those of healthy controls, but delta repertoires showed no separation between the groups. Major clones in indolent patients were dominated by Vgamma9-JgammaP and Vdelta2-Ddelta3-Jdelta1 rearrangements, but these rearrangements were absent in symptomatic patients, who instead used less common gene combinations. The authors pointed out that NGS specificity may be lower at low frequencies, so whether leukemic clones are public or private needs to be confirmed.

Taking its sample share into account, this clone is medium-sized (0.01 to 0.1%). No antigen is known for it. No qualities accompany the bases; no much larger clone lies one base away. Both library methods used multiplex PCR with primers targeting conserved V and J regions of the TCR genes. Purified and pooled amplicons were sequenced on an Illumina MiSeq platform. The study's processing was this. V(D)J alignment, clonotype assembly and translation were performed with MiXCR, whereas functionality assessment and CDR3 repertoire analyses were performed with VDJtools. The IMGT definition of CDR3 was applied, and only productive sequences using functional genes were analyzed, with ORF genes and pseudogenes left out. A custom Python script was used to search all patients and controls for identical amino acid CDR3s of major clonotypes (frequency >=5%). To compare clonotype frequencies between patients and controls, a one-sided non-parametric Wilcoxon test was applied. Identical DNA sequences were merged into single rows after TCRdb reprocessed the public reads with CATT. V and J calls and clone size were set by TCRdb, not the authors. Within this sample are roughly 2,200 gamma-chain clones, with approximately 10% of them counted one time only. Together, the top ten hold about three fifths of the sample.

TCR sequencing was performed on genomic DNA from peripheral blood mononuclear cells isolated from patients and controls. A median age of roughly 60 years was recorded for the sequenced patients, of whom a few were male and six or seven were female. Patients were recruited at a single hematology unit in Padova, Italy, and were reclassified according to 2017 WHO criteria for T-LGLL or HSTCL. All patient samples were collected while patients were off therapy or before therapy. The CDR3 spans 16 residues, from the cysteine through the phenylalanine. The entry retains the CDR3 DNA only, 48 bases that are in frame from base 1. Unmatched junction bases come to 18, with V trimmed by 7 bases and J by 10 bases.

The sequencing sample was made of blood. The rearranged segments are TRGV11 and TRGJP2. Because TCRdb records no J gene, it was assigned here through a match of the DNA to germline. TRGV11 is reported as an ORF; its role is uncertain. The source of this sequence is a human donor with gamma-delta T-cell large granular lymphocyte leukemia. CDR3 protein: CACWMLLIGLSWIKTF. The nucleotide sequence reads TGTGCCTGCTGGATGCTACTCATAGGTCTGTCTTGGATCAAGACGTTT.